The 7 T cell receptor beta chains below all came from one sample that was sequenced in a study of CD8 T cells in Susac syndrome. Random hexamers served to reverse transcribe roughly 0.5 to 1 ug RNA. MiXCR, applied by TCRdb to the immunoSEQ multiplex PCR reads, yields one record per CDR3 protein. Of about 140,000 distinct CDR3 sequences listed, about 95% were seen once; the top ten hold 0.18%. Source material: CD8+ T cells from PBMCs. The receptors were sampled from a human donor with Susac syndrome.

The rearrangement uses TRBV3-1 and TRBJ2-5; 11 positions agree with TRBD2. The ends lost 9 bases at V and 5 bases at J; junction bases unmatched: 26. Germline CDR1 LGHDT, CDR2 YNNKEL (reference sequence). The CDR3 is 20 residues long. This CDR3 is CASRDTVQGSSGRSKETQYF. The CDR3, as DNA: TGTGCCAGTAGAGATACCGTACAGGGATCTAGCGGGAGGTCCAAGGAGACCCAGTACTTC.

V usage is TRBV9 and J usage is TRBJ2-2; no reliable D call. Trimming shortened V by 0 bases and J by 2 bases, and 5 bases separated the two germline ends. Looked up from germline, CDR1 is SGDLS and CDR2 is YYNGEE. CDR3 size: 14 residues. In DNA form, the CDR3 reads TGTGCCAGCAGCGTAGCAGGAAACACCGGGGAGCTGTTTTTT. Residues: CASSVAGNTGELFF.

For the CDR3, the DNA is TGTGCCAGCATTAGGGACAGGGGTTTGGTGAACACTGAAGCTTTCTTT. Translated: CASIRDRGLVNTEAFF. This chain uses TRBV13 with TRBJ1-1, with 10 bases aligning to TRBD1. The J segment lost 0 bases and the V segment lost 7 bases, leaving 8 bases of the junction unmatched. From germline, CDR1 is PRHDT and CDR2 FYEKMQ (reference sequence). This CDR3 has 16 residues.

V is TRBV30 and J is TRBJ2-5; 9 nucleotides agree with TRBD1. Germline V CDR1 and CDR2: GTSNPN, SVGIG (reference sequence). This CDR3 is built from 14 residues. V gave up 5 bases and J gave up 3 bases; unmatched junction bases: 7. The CDR3 DNA follows: TGTGCCTGGTGGGGACAGGGCGTGGAAGAGACCCAGTACTTC. Protein sequence: CAWWGQGVEETQYF.

This chain links TRBV14 with TRBJ1-1, with D unresolved. The germline V and J ends were trimmed by 1 base and 4 bases, with 4 bases remaining between them. This CDR3 contains 12 residues. Germline V CDR1 and CDR2: SGHDN, FVKESK. CDR3 bases: TGTGCCAGCAGCCAAGTCGGCACTGAAGCTTTCTTT. It codes for CASSQVGTEAFF.

Notes on this clonotype: A junction boundary mismatches the germline segment, possibly from a read error. The chain carries TRBV29-1 and TRBJ2-7, with D perhaps assigned TRBD1 or TRBD2 (5 bases each). The CDR3 has 14 residues. The germline gives CDR1 SQVTM, CDR2 ANQGSEA. CDR3 DNA sequence: TGCAGCGTGGAAGGGACCGGAAGCCCCTACGAGCAGTACTTC. Translated, it gives CSVEGTGSPYEQYF.

This chain links TRBV11-2 with TRBJ2-5; D call uncertain. Deletions cut 0 bases from V and 4 bases from J, with 6 bases between. The CDR3 loop spans 13 amino acids. Germline assignment: CDR1 SGHAT and CDR2 FQNNGV. The chain's CDR3 is CASSLEYGETQYF. The CDR3 nucleotides read TGTGCCAGCAGCTTAGAGTATGGAGAGACCCAGTACTTC.